This T cell receptor (beta chain) is drawn from a study of PD-L1 blockade in urothelial cancer. On the study more broadly: Patients arrived having already received 0 to 3 prior chemotherapy regimens. At 3 weeks after treatment start (second dose) and again at 6 weeks, blood was analyzed.

This CDR3 spans 12 amino acids. Between the trimmed V and J ends, which lost 3 bases and 5 bases, there was a span of 11 bases. CDR1 and CDR2 (germline): SQVTM, ANQGSEA. Into every PCR, synthetic TCR analog templates were spiked. The table came from immunoSEQ multiplex PCR; TCRdb's copy has only in-frame clones and leaves some out. The table lists around 46,000 clones, roughly four fifths of them singletons, with approximately 13% in the top ten. This clone was detected once. This sample's time point: peripheral blood 6 weeks after treatment start. The sample here was PBMCs, taken around atezolizumab (anti-PD-L1) treatment. This TCR was recovered from a man in his 60s with urothelial cancer. The chain combines TRBV29-1 with TRBJ2-7; D ambiguous. This chain's CDR3 is CSVEGRPHEQYF. Written as DNA, the CDR3 is TGCAGCGTTGAGGGCAGGCCCCACGAGCAGTACTTC.